Shown below are 7 T cell receptor beta chains from a single sample sequenced in a study of T cells expressing NK-cell markers. From the 5' RACE reads, TCRdb lists one entry per CDR3 protein and no DNA. The sample holds 550,000 to 600,000 distinct CDR3 sequences. Sequenced material: blood T cells: a sorted CD56 or NKG2C T cell subset, CD4+ or CD8+ T cells, or bulk PBMC T cells (not recorded which). The origin of the receptors is a man between 18 and 35 years old in good health.

The V and J genes are TRBV10-3 and TRBJ2-6; the TRBD2 assignment by TCRdb is unverifiable without DNA. This CDR3 has 18 residues. Germline V lookup: CDR1 ENHRY, CDR2 SYGVKD. This CDR3 reads CAISEWVVGGAGANVLTF.

This CDR3 is CASTTSARPRGELFF. The V and J genes are TRBV7-9 and TRBJ2-2; TCRdb's D gene call, TRBD1, goes unchecked for lack of DNA. The CDR3 length is 15 residues. Germline V CDR1 and CDR2: SEHNR, FQNEAQ (reference sequence).

This sequence joins TRBV6-5 and TRBJ2-7; the D gene TCRdb calls, TRBD1, cannot be checked with no DNA. In germline, CDR1 is MNHEY, CDR2 SVGAGI. This CDR3 is built from 11 residues. The CDR3 region is CASTGALEQYF.

The chain employs TRBV6-5 and TRBJ1-4; there is no DNA to check the TCRdb D call of TRBD1. Germline CDR1 MNHEY, CDR2 SVGAGI. The CDR3 runs 14 residues. The CDR3 protein is CASSYSKGGEKLFF.

J is TRBJ2-5 and V is TRBV5-1; without DNA, the TCRdb call of TRBD1 cannot be checked. The CDR3 consists of 15 residues. From germline, CDR1 is SGHRS and CDR2 YFSETQ. The CDR3: CASSGGTGGEETQYF.

The V gene is TRBV3-1, the J gene TRBJ2-1. The CDR3 extends over 12 amino acids. Germline values: CDR1 LGHDT, CDR2 YNNKEL (reference sequence). The CDR3 loop reads CASSQDPREQFF.

The rearrangement uses TRBV29-1 and TRBJ2-7. Germline V lookup: CDR1 SQVTM, CDR2 ANQGSEA. The CDR3 is 13 residues long. CDR3: CSVEDIGLSEQYF.